Listed below are T cell receptor beta chains from one sample, sequenced in a study of cytomegalovirus exposure and HLA in healthy donors. Profiled with immunoSEQ multiplex PCR; TCRdb holds only in-frame clones, not every one. The sample includes about 130,000 clones, 60% to 80% of them seen just once. The sequenced sample was PBMCs. The receptors shown here come from a man aged 25 to 45 in good health and CMV-seronegative. Each CDR3 is given with its conserved first and last residue. A D gene is named only where the DNA matches it firmly. For some rows the clone size is stated as once, few or many, or as a class when expanded; others skip it.

d_call: -; v_call: TRBV28; j_call: TRBJ1-3; clone_size: once; cdr3_aa: CASSLFRQVSGNTIYF; cdr3_nt: TGTGCCAGCAGTTTATTTAGACAGGTCTCTGGAAACACCATATATTTT
d_call: -; v_call: TRBV9; j_call: TRBJ1-5; clone_size: -; cdr3_aa: CASSVGSSNQPQHF; cdr3_nt: TGTGCCAGCAGCGTAGGGAGTTCCAATCAGCCCCAGCATTTT
d_call: -; v_call: TRBV6-1; j_call: TRBJ1-5; clone_size: once; cdr3_aa: CASRYRRNSNQPQHF; cdr3_nt: TGTGCCAGCAGGTACCGGCGGAATAGCAATCAGCCCCAGCATTTT
d_call: TRBD1; v_call: TRBV27; j_call: TRBJ1-1; clone_size: few; cdr3_aa: CASSLDRMNTEAFF; cdr3_nt: TGTGCCAGCAGTTTGGACAGGATGAACACTGAAGCTTTCTTT
d_call: TRBD1; v_call: TRBV10-3; j_call: TRBJ2-7; clone_size: -; cdr3_aa: CAILGQGGYEQYF; cdr3_nt: TGTGCCATCTTAGGACAGGGGGGCTACGAGCAGTACTTC
d_call: TRBD2; v_call: TRBV29-1; j_call: TRBJ2-1; clone_size: -; cdr3_aa: CSSSGGTMYNEQFF; cdr3_nt: TGCAGCTCTAGCGGGGGTACGATGTACAATGAGCAGTTCTTC
d_call: -; v_call: TRBV14; j_call: TRBJ2-5; clone_size: -; cdr3_aa: CASSHLGQKETQYF; cdr3_nt: TGTGCCAGCAGCCACCTAGGACAGAAAGAGACCCAGTACTTC
d_call: -; v_call: TRBV6-5; j_call: TRBJ2-3; clone_size: -; cdr3_aa: CASSYSGQLIAYTQYF; cdr3_nt: TGTGCCAGCAGTTACTCTGGACAGCTGATTGCTTATACGCAGTATTTT
d_call: -; v_call: TRBV30; j_call: TRBJ1-2; clone_size: -; cdr3_aa: CAWRSSVNYGYTF; cdr3_nt: TGTGCCTGGAGGTCCTCAGTAAACTATGGCTACACCTTC
d_call: -; v_call: TRBV7-3; j_call: TRBJ2-2; clone_size: -; cdr3_aa: CASSLSSEGGTGELFF; cdr3_nt: TGTGCCAGCAGCTTAAGTAGCGAAGGGGGCACCGGGGAGCTGTTTTTT
d_call: -; v_call: TRBV4-1; j_call: TRBJ2-3; clone_size: -; cdr3_aa: CASSQEERGTQYF; cdr3_nt: TGCGCCAGCAGCCAAGAAGAAAGAGGTACGCAGTATTTT
d_call: TRBD1; v_call: TRBV5-1; j_call: TRBJ2-7; clone_size: -; cdr3_aa: CASSLAQDRVHEQYF; cdr3_nt: TGCGCCAGCAGCTTGGCTCAAGACAGGGTCCACGAGCAGTACTTC
d_call: TRBD2; v_call: TRBV30; j_call: TRBJ2-1; clone_size: -; cdr3_aa: CAWSKRGDNEQFF; cdr3_nt: TGTGCCTGGAGTAAGCGGGGAGACAATGAGCAGTTCTTC
d_call: -; v_call: TRBV28; j_call: TRBJ2-4; clone_size: -; cdr3_aa: CASSFRGGGGKNIQYF; cdr3_nt: TGTGCCAGCAGTTTCCGAGGAGGGGGGGGCAAAAACATTCAGTACTTC
d_call: TRBD2; v_call: TRBV13; j_call: TRBJ2-1; clone_size: -; cdr3_aa: CASSLSGLALHEQFF; cdr3_nt: TGTGCCAGCAGCTTATCCGGACTAGCCTTACATGAGCAGTTCTTC
d_call: TRBD2; v_call: TRBV4-3; j_call: TRBJ2-5; clone_size: -; cdr3_aa: CASSQAPTTQLAGPLQETQYF; cdr3_nt: TGCGCCAGCAGCCAAGCCCCCACCACACAACTAGCGGGGCCCCTCCAAGAGACCCAGTACTTC
d_call: TRBD1; v_call: TRBV6-1; j_call: TRBJ2-7; clone_size: -; cdr3_aa: CASTDLGTASYEQYF; cdr3_nt: TGTGCCAGCACCGATTTGGGGACAGCCTCCTACGAGCAGTACTTC
d_call: TRBD2; v_call: TRBV5-5; j_call: TRBJ2-7; clone_size: -; cdr3_aa: CASSSNPRGGPYEQYF; cdr3_nt: TGTGCCAGCAGCTCAAACCCACGGGGGGGCCCCTACGAGCAGTACTTC
d_call: TRBD2; v_call: TRBV5-1; j_call: TRBJ2-3; clone_size: few; cdr3_aa: CASSLRTSGGAFTDTQYF; cdr3_nt: TGCGCCAGCAGCTTGCGAACTAGCGGGGGGGCGTTCACAGATACGCAGTATTTT
d_call: TRBD2; v_call: TRBV9; j_call: TRBJ2-1; clone_size: -; cdr3_aa: CASSASGGEHTEQFF; cdr3_nt: TGTGCCAGCAGCGCGAGCGGGGGGGAACATACTGAGCAGTTCTTC
d_call: TRBD1; v_call: TRBV30; j_call: TRBJ1-5; clone_size: few; cdr3_aa: CAWSVTQGAWQPQHF; cdr3_nt: TGTGCCTGGAGTGTAACGCAGGGGGCATGGCAGCCCCAGCATTTT
d_call: -; v_call: TRBV18; j_call: TRBJ2-7; clone_size: -; cdr3_aa: CASSPGGSSYEQYF; cdr3_nt: TGTGCCAGCTCACCAGGGGGGAGCTCCTACGAGCAGTACTTC
d_call: -; v_call: TRBV5-4; j_call: TRBJ1-1; clone_size: -; cdr3_aa: CASSPHVNTEAFF; cdr3_nt: TGTGCCAGCAGCCCACACGTGAACACTGAAGCTTTCTTT
d_call: -; v_call: TRBV29-1; j_call: TRBJ2-7; clone_size: -; cdr3_aa: CSVEVLDHYEQYF; cdr3_nt: TGCAGCGTTGAAGTCCTAGATCACTACGAGCAGTACTTC
d_call: TRBD2; v_call: TRBV2; j_call: TRBJ2-1; clone_size: -; cdr3_aa: CASSELTVSGGPHEQFF; cdr3_nt: TGTGCCAGCAGTGAATTGACGGTGTCGGGGGGGCCCCATGAGCAGTTCTTC
d_call: TRBD1; v_call: TRBV4-2; j_call: TRBJ2-5; clone_size: -; cdr3_aa: CASSQRDRGQQTQYF; cdr3_nt: TGTGCCAGCAGCCAAAGGGACAGGGGTCAGCAGACCCAGTACTTC
d_call: TRBD1; v_call: TRBV11-2; j_call: TRBJ2-7; clone_size: -; cdr3_aa: CASSSMDRGLISEQYF; cdr3_nt: TGTGCCAGCAGCTCGATGGACAGGGGACTAATCAGCGAGCAGTACTTC
d_call: -; v_call: TRBV19; j_call: TRBJ2-5; clone_size: -; cdr3_aa: CASSTQRRGQETQYF; cdr3_nt: TGTGCCAGTAGTACCCAAAGGAGGGGACAAGAGACCCAGTACTTC
d_call: -; v_call: TRBV4-2; j_call: TRBJ2-7; clone_size: -; cdr3_aa: CASSQDLGGGYEQYF; cdr3_nt: TGTGCCAGCAGCCAAGATCTAGGGGGGGGGTACGAGCAGTACTTC
d_call: TRBD1; v_call: TRBV28; j_call: TRBJ2-1; clone_size: -; cdr3_aa: CASSLWSRGPLGYNEQFF; cdr3_nt: TGTGCCAGCAGTTTATGGAGCAGGGGGCCTTTGGGGTACAATGAGCAGTTCTTC
d_call: -; v_call: TRBV6-6; j_call: TRBJ2-7; clone_size: -; cdr3_aa: CASVSRVPTYEQYF; cdr3_nt: TGTGCCAGCGTGAGCAGGGTTCCGACCTACGAGCAGTACTTC
d_call: TRBD1; v_call: TRBV30; j_call: TRBJ1-2; clone_size: -; cdr3_aa: CAWSVRGRWYGYTF; cdr3_nt: TGTGCCTGGAGTGTAAGGGGGCGATGGTATGGCTACACCTTC
d_call: -; v_call: TRBV9; j_call: TRBJ2-1; clone_size: -; cdr3_aa: CASSVGGGPYNEQFF; cdr3_nt: TGTGCCAGCAGCGTGGGAGGGGGGCCCTACAATGAGCAGTTCTTC
d_call: -; v_call: TRBV7-9; j_call: TRBJ1-3; clone_size: -; cdr3_aa: CSSSPTTIIYSGNTIYF; cdr3_nt: TGTTCCAGCAGCCCGACTACCATTATTTACTCTGGAAACACCATATATTTT
d_call: TRBD1; v_call: TRBV18; j_call: TRBJ1-4; clone_size: few; cdr3_aa: CASSPTGVSEKLFF; cdr3_nt: TGTGCCAGCTCACCGACAGGGGTTAGTGAAAAACTGTTTTTT
d_call: -; v_call: TRBV13; j_call: TRBJ2-1; clone_size: few; cdr3_aa: CASSLTVNEQFF; cdr3_nt: TGTGCCAGCAGCTTAACGGTCAATGAGCAGTTCTTC
d_call: -; v_call: TRBV5-1; j_call: TRBJ1-2; clone_size: -; cdr3_aa: CASSPHYGGAIGYTF; cdr3_nt: TGCGCCAGCAGCCCCCATTACGGGGGGGCGATAGGCTACACCTTC
d_call: TRBD1; v_call: TRBV6-1; j_call: TRBJ1-5; clone_size: few; cdr3_aa: CAISRTGGGQPQHF; cdr3_nt: TGTGCAATCTCCCGGACAGGGGGCGGTCAGCCCCAGCATTTT
d_call: TRBD1; v_call: TRBV7-2; j_call: TRBJ2-4; clone_size: -; cdr3_aa: CASSPDRDWGQNIQYF; cdr3_nt: TGTGCCAGCAGCCCGGACAGGGATTGGGGCCAAAACATTCAGTACTTC
d_call: -; v_call: TRBV6-5; j_call: TRBJ1-3; clone_size: -; cdr3_aa: CASSYDSESIYF; cdr3_nt: TGTGCCAGCAGTTACGACAGTGAATCCATATATTTT
d_call: -; v_call: TRBV9; j_call: TRBJ2-2; clone_size: -; cdr3_aa: CASSVEGVITGELFF; cdr3_nt: TGTGCCAGCAGCGTAGAGGGGGTTATCACCGGGGAGCTGTTTTTT